This TCR beta chain was sequenced in a study of T cell responses to AZD1222 COVID-19 vaccine (dated by TCRdb to about 2021). At the level of the whole study: AZD1222 recipients given second doses at about 4 weeks or at about 12 weeks were pooled, since spike-specific TCR depth and breadth were not found to differ between the two schedules. TCR sequencing was performed for 230 to 250 trial participants, of whom some 200 were given two doses of AZD1222 and around 25 were given two doses of MenACWY control vaccine. Enrollment into the trials was organized by age into subgroups of 18-55, 56-69 and 70-plus years, and those subgroups contained about 160, 30 and 59 TCR-sequenced participants, respectively.

Comments on this clone: What antigen it recognizes has not been identified. Base quality data are lacking; no much larger clone is found one base away.

Taken with the paper, the label for time point translates to: baseline before first vaccination. Vaccinee samples were obtained from the UK trials COV001 and COV002, which included a single-blind randomized controlled phase 2/3 trial of AZD1222 (ChAdOx1 nCoV-19) in healthy adults. Trial participant PBMC samples were collected at day 0 and day 28 after the second dose for TCRbeta chain sequencing. Trimming removed 3 bases from V and 1 base from J, leaving 10 bases between the germline ends. CDR1 and CDR2 were assigned from the germline V gene as KGHSH and LQKENI. Counted from cysteine to phenylalanine, this CDR3 has 15 amino acids. The read is trimmed to its CDR3 DNA, 45 bases read in frame from base 1. The CDR3 regions of human TCRbeta chains were analyzed by immunosequencing. The published analysis was carried out like this. Repertoire TCRs were matched against a reference library of SARS-CoV-2-specific TCRs generated with the MIRA antigen-specificity platform. Breadth was defined as the fraction of unique TCRs that were SARS-CoV-2-associated. Depth was defined as the fraction of total T cells that were SARS-CoV-2-associated. Using the MIRA data, each spike-specific TCR was mapped to the spike region that the TCR reacts to and placed in a CD4 or CD8 class. Log10-transformed breadth and depth values were compared by one-way ANOVA with Sidak's multiple comparisons tests. Entries here come from immuneACCESS through TCRdb and include only in-frame sequences with V and J called. Some clones fail to appear in such tables; in the studies checked, an unresolved V gene covers under half of the shortfall, and the cause of the remainder is unknown. That table gives V, J and clone size, and the DNA gave D and trimming. The sample has more than 95,000 clones on record, roughly 93% of them singletons. The ten largest make up approximately 3.1% of the sample.

What the research found in general, with its limitations: Most participants were white British and females outnumbered males, and the authors suggested that clonal diversity may have been underestimated. After two AZD1222 doses, both the breadth and the depth of spike-specific TCRs were significantly higher than at day 0 and than in MenACWY recipients. Because no day 14 peak-response samples were available, the repertoires could be characterized only after the peak T cell response. Conclusions about previously exposed vaccinees were limited because only a handful of AZD1222 recipients were SARS-CoV-2 seropositive at baseline. The vaccine-associated CD4 TCRs covered the entire spike protein, and the dominant responses fell in regions 160-218 and 743-854. The 56-69-year group was small, and its depth increase did not reach significance, likely because of low power. Reportedly, almost half of the unique spike-specific TCRs recognized epitopes lying outside the regions that are mutated in the B.1.351 and B.1.1.7 variants.

This receptor was taken from an adult in good health. Sample: peripheral blood, taken on day 0 of AZD1222 vaccination. This chain joins TRBV18 to TRBJ1-5; the D gene is not confidently resolved. This receptor carries the CDR3 CASSPPYSSNQPQHF. At the DNA level, the sequence is TGTGCCAGCTCACCCCCATACTCAAGCAATCAGCCCCAGCATTTT.